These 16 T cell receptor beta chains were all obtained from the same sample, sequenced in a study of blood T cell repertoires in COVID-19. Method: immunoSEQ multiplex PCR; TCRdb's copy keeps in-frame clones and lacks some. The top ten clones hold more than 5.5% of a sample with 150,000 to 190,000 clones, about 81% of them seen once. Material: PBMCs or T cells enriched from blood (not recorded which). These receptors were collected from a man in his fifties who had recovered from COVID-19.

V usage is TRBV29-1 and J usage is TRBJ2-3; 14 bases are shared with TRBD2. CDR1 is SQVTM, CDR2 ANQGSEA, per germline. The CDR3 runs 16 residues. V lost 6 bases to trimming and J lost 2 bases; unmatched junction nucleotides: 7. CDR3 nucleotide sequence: TGCAGCGTCGCAGGACTAGCGGGGGGCGACACAGATACGCAGTATTTT. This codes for CSVAGLAGGDTDTQYF.

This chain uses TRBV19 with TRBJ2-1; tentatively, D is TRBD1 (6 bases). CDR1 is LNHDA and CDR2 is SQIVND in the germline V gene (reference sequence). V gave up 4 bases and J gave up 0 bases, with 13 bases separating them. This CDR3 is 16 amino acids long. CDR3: CASSTSDRFSYNEQFF. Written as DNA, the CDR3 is TGTGCCAGTAGTACTTCGGACAGATTCTCCTACAATGAGCAGTTCTTC.

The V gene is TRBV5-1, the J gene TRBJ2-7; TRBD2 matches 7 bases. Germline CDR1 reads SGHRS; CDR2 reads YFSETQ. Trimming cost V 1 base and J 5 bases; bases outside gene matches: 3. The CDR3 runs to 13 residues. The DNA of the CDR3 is TGCGCCAGCAGCTTGACGGGGGGTGACGAGCAGTACTTC. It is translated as CASSLTGGDEQYF.

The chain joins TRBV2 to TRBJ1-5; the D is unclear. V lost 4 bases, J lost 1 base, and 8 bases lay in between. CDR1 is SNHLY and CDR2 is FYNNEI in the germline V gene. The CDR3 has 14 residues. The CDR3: CASSGSVSNQPQHF. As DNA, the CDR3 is TGTGCCAGCAGTGGATCAGTAAGCAATCAGCCCCAGCATTTT.

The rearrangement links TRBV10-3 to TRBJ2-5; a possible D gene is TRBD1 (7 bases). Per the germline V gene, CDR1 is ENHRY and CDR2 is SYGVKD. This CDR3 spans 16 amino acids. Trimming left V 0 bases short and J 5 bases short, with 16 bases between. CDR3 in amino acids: CAISESIAGGQETQYF. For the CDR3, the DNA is TGTGCCATCAGTGAGTCGATTGCAGGGGGGCAGGAGACCCAGTACTTC.

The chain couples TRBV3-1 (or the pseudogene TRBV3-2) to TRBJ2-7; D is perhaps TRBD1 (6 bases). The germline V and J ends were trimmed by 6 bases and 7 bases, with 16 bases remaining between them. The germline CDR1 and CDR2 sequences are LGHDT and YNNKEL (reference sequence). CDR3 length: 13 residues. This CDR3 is CASREQGTGEQYF. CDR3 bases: TGTGCCAGCAGAGAACAGGGTACGGGGGAGCAGTACTTC.

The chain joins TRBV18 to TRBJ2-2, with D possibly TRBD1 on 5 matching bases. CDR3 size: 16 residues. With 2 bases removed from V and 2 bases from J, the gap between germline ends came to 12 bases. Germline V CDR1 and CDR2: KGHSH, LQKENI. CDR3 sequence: CASSPDSQVNTGELFF. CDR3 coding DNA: TGTGCCAGCTCACCAGACAGTCAAGTCAACACCGGGGAGCTGTTTTTT.

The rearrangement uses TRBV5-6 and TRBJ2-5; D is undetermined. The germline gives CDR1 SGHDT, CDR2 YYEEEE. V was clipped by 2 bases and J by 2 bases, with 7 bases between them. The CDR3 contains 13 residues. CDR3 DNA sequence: TGTGCCAGCAGCTTTGGCAGGCAAGAGACCCAGTACTTC. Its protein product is CASSFGRQETQYF.

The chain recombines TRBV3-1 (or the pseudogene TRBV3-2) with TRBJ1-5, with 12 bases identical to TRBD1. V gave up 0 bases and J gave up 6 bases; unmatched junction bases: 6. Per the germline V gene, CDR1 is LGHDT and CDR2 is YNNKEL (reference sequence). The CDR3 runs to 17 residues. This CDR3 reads CASSQDRGQGAPQPQHF. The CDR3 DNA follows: TGTGCCAGCAGCCAAGATCGGGGACAGGGGGCGCCTCAGCCCCAGCATTTT.

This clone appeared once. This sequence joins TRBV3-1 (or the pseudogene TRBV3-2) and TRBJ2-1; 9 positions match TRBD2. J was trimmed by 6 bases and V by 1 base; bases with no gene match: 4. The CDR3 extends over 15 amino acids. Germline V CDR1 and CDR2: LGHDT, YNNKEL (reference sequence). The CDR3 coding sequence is TGTGCCAGCAGCCAAGGGGGACTAGCAAGCAATGAGCAGTTCTTC. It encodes CASSQGGLASNEQFF.

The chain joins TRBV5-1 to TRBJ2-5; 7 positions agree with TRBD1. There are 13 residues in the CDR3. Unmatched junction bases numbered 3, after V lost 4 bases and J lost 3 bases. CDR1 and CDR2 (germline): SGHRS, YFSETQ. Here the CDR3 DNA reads TGCGCCAGCAGCCCCGGACAGGAAGAGACCCAGTACTTC. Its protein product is CASSPGQEETQYF. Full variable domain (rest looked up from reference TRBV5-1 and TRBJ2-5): KAGVTQTPRYLIKTRGQQVTLSCSPISGHRSVSWYQQTPGQGLQFLFEYFSETQRNKGNFPGRFSGRQFSNSRSEMNVSTLELGDSALYLCASSPGQEETQYFGPGTRLLVL.

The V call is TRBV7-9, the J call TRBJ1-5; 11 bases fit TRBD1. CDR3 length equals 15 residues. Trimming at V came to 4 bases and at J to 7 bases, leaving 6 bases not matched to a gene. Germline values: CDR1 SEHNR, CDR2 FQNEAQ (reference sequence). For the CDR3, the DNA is TGTGCCAGCAGCTCGGACAGGGGGCCGAGGCAGCCCCAGCATTTT. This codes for CASSSDRGPRQPQHF.

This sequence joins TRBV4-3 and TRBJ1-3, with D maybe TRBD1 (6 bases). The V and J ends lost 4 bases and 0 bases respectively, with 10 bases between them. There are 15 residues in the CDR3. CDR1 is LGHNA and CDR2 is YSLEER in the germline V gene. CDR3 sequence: CASSPEDSSGNTIYF. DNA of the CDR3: TGCGCCAGCAGCCCCGAGGACAGCTCTGGAAACACCATATATTTT.

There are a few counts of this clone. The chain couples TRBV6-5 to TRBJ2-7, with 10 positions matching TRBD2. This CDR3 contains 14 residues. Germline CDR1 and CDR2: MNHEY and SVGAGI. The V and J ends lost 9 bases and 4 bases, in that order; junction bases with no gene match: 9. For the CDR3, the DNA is TGTGCCAGTAGTCTTAGCGGGGGGACTTACGAGCAGTACTTC. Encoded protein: CASSLSGGTYEQYF.

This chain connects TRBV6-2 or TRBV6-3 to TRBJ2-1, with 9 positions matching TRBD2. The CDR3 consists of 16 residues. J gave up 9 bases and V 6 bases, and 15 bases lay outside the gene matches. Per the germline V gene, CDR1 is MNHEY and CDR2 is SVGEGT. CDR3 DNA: TGTGCCAGCAGCCGCCGTGGCGGGGGGGCGGTTGGTGAGCAGTTCTTC. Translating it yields CASSRRGGGAVGEQFF.

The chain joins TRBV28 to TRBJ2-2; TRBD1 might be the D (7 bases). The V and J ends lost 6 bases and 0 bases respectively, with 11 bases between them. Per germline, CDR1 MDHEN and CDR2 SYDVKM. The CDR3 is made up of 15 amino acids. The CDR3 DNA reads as TGTGCCAGCAGGGGCGGGACAGCGAACACCGGGGAGCTGTTTTTT. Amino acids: CASRGGTANTGELFF.